The entry below describes one T cell receptor (beta chain). Its antigen is not known. From germline, CDR1 is LNHDA and CDR2 SQIVND (reference sequence). This CDR3 has 16 amino acids. Unmatched junction bases numbered 8, after V lost 4 bases and J lost 5 bases. The data originate from a study of cytomegalovirus exposure and HLA in healthy donors. The PCR had 60 Vbeta and 13 Jbeta primers. Clones were sequenced by immunoSEQ multiplex PCR, and TCRdb holds only the in-frame ones, with some missing. The ten most abundant clones cover about 0.96% of a sample with around 140,000 clones. Regarding the study as a whole: Indistinguishable V segments, including TRBV6-2 and TRBV6-3, were excluded. The study carried out a later analysis of TCR beta sequences. It associated some 17,000 of them with specific HLA alleles at a false discovery rate of 0.05.

All the people who gave samples were healthy bone marrow donors. This TCR was recovered from a male donor in good health and CMV-seronegative. The J gene is TRBJ1-1, the V gene TRBV19; 12 bases agree with TRBD1. The sequenced material came from PBMCs. The chain's CDR3 is CASSRGQGAGGTEAFF. The DNA of the CDR3 is TGTGCCAGTAGTAGGGGACAGGGGGCAGGAGGAACTGAAGCTTTCTTT.